Below, one T cell receptor beta chain is given with its context. Antigen: not known. Vbeta (60) and Jbeta (13) primers were used in the PCR. Using immunoSEQ multiplex PCR, the repertoire was profiled, and TCRdb retains in-frame clones only, with some absent. Seen here are 150,000 to 200,000 clones, roughly three quarters observed once, and the top ten hold approximately 5%. This record belongs to a study of cytomegalovirus exposure and HLA in healthy donors. Study-wide points: Fewer N-insertions than the approximately 700-donor mean were reportedly shown by an Asian-associated ancestry cluster in a later analysis. In a later analysis, across HLA loci, associated TCR counts were highest for DRB1, lowest for HLA-C.

This clonotype originated in a man between 18 and 29 years old in good health and CMV-seropositive. The sample consisted of PBMCs.

The CDR3 DNA is TGCGCCAGCAGCTCTGGACTAGGGGCCTACAATGAGCAGTTCTTC. Its translation is CASSSGLGAYNEQFF. The rearrangement uses TRBV5-1 and TRBJ2-1, with 7 nucleotides matching TRBD2. Germline CDR1 SGHRS, CDR2 YFSETQ. V shed 3 bases, J shed 2 bases, and the junction held 5 bases outside the gene matches. The CDR3 is 15 residues long.